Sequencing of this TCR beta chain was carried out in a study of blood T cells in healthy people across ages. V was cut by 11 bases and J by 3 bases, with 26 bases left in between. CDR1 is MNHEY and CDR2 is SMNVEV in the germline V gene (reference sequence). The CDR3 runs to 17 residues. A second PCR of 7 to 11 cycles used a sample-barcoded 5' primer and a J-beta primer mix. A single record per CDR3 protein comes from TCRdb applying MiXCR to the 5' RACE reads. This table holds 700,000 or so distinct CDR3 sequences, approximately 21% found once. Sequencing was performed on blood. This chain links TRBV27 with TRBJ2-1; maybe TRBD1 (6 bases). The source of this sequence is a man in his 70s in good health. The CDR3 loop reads CAGDRPPRSPIYNEQFF. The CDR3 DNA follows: TGTGCCGGAGACAGGCCGCCTCGGAGCCCTATCTACAATGAGCAGTTCTTC.